The present TCR beta chain was sequenced within a study of blood T cell repertoires in COVID-19. About the research overall: There were acute and convalescent COVID-19 samples, and they came from the United States, Italy and Spain. PBMCs, B-cell-depleted T cells, or T cells provided the cDNA or gDNA that made up the material.

How the authors handled the data: It was from reference gene primer amplification that nucleated cell counts were estimated. TCRdb's copy holds only in-frame clones and misses some; the assay was immunoSEQ multiplex PCR. For V, J and clone size, that table is used; D and trimming come from the DNA. The table includes about 230,000 clones, over 65% detected once. J lost 6 bases, V lost 8 bases, and 8 bases had no gene match. This CDR3 is built from 13 residues. Per the germline V gene, CDR1 is LNHDA and CDR2 is SQIVND (reference sequence). This chain joins TRBV19 and TRBJ2-7, with 9 bases aligning to TRBD2. Sequences were obtained from peripheral blood. The receptor was derived from a woman between 65 and 79 years old with active or convalescent COVID-19. The CDR3 reads CASGGGRALEQYF. CDR3 in DNA: TGTGCCAGTGGGGGCGGGAGGGCCCTCGAGCAGTACTTC.